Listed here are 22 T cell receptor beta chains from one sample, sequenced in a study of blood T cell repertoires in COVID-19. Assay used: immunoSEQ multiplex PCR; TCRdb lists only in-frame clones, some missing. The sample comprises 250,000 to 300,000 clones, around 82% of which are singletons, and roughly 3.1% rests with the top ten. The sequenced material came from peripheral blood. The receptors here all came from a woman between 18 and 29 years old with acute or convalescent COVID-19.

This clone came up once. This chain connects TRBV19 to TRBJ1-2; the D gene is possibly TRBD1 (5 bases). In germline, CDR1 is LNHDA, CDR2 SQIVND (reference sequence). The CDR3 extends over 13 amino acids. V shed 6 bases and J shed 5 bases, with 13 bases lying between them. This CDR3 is CASSPTVTYGYTF. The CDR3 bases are TGTGCCAGTAGCCCGACAGTCACTTATGGCTACACCTTC.

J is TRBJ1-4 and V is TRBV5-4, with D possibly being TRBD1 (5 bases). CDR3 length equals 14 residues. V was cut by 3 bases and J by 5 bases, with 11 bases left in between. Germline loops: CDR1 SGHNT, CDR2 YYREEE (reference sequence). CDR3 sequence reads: CASSSWGGNEKLFF. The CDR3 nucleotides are TGTGCCAGCAGCTCGTGGGGGGGGAATGAAAAACTGTTTTTT.

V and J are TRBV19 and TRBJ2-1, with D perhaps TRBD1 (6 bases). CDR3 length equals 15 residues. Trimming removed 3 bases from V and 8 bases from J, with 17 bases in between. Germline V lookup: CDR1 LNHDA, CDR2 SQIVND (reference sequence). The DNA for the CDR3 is TGTGCCAGTAGTATCGGTGGGGCAGGGGTGGATGAGCAGTTCTTC. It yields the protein CASSIGGAGVDEQFF.

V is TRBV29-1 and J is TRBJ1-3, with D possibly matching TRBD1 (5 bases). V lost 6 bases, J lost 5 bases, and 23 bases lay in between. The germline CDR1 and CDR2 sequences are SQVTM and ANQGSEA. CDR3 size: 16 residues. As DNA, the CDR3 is TGCAGCGTGGCAATGGTTGCCGGGGGGATCAGAAACACCATATATTTT. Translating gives CSVAMVAGGIRNTIYF.

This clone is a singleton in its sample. This CDR3 is CAISESTLAGNYEQYF. CDR3 nucleotides: TGTGCCATCAGTGAGTCGACTCTAGCGGGGAACTACGAGCAGTACTTC. The chain links TRBV10-3 to TRBJ2-7, with 9 bases aligning to TRBD2. V was pared by 0 bases and J by 3 bases, with 6 bases of the junction left unmatched. The CDR3 is 16 residues long. Germline assignment: CDR1 ENHRY and CDR2 SYGVKD.

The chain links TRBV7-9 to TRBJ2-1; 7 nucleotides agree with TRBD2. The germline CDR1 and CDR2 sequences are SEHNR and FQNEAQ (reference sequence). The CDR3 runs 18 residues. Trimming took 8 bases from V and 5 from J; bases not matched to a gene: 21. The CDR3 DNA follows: TGTGCCAGCGACCAAGCTGGTCTAGAGCGGGAACTGCACAATGAGCAGTTCTTC. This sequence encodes CASDQAGLERELHNEQFF.

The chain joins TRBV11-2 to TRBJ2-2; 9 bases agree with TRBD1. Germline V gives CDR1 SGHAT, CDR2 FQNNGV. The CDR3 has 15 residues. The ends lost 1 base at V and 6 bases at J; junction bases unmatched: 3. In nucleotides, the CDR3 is TGTGCCAGCAGCTTAGTTGGGACAGGGTCCGGGGAGCTGTTTTTT. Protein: CASSLVGTGSGELFF.

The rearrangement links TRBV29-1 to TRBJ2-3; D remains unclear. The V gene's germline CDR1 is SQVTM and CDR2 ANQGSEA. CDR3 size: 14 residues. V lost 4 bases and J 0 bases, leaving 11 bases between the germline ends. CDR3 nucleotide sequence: TGCAGCGTTGTTCTATCGACTAGCACAGATACGCAGTATTTT. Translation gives CSVVLSTSTDTQYF.

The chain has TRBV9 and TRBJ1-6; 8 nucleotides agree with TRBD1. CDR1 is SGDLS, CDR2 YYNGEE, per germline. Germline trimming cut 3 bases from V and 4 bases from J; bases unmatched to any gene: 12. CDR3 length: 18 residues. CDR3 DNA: TGTGCCAGCAGCGACCCCGCGGGACAGGCGATTTATAATTCACCCCTCCACTTT. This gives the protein CASSDPAGQAIYNSPLHF.

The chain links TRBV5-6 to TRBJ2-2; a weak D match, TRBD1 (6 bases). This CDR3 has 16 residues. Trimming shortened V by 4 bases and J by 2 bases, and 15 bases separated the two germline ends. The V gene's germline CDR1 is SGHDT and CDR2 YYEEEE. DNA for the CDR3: TGTGCCAGCAGCCGCCCGCCGGGACAAAACACCGGGGAGCTGTTTTTT. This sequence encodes CASSRPPGQNTGELFF.

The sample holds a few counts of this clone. CDR3 loop: CASSPSDRQYF. The CDR3 DNA is TGTGCCAGCTCACCGTCGGACAGGCAATACTTC. This chain uses TRBV18 with TRBJ2-7; 7 positions agree with TRBD1. Trimming at V came to 3 bases and at J to 13 bases, leaving 6 bases not matched to a gene. Germline assignment: CDR1 KGHSH and CDR2 LQKENI. This CDR3 has 11 residues. The entire variable domain, with the rest obtained from reference TRBV18 and TRBJ2-7, is as follows: NAGVMQNPRHLVRRRGQEARLRCSPMKGHSHVYWYRQLPEEGLKFMVYLQKENIIDESGMPKERFSAEFPKEGPSILRIQQVVRGDSAAYFCASSPSDRQYFGPGTRLTVT.

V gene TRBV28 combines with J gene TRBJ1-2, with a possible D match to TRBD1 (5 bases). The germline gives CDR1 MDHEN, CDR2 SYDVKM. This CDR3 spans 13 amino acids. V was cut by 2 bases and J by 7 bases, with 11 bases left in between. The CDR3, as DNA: TGTGCCAGCAGTTTACTAGGGGCGAGTGGCTACACCTTC. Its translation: CASSLLGASGYTF.

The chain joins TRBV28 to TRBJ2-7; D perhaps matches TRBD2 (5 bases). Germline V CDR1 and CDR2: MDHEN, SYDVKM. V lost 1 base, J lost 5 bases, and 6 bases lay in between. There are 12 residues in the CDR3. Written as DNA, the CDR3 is TGTGCCAGCAGTTTATTGAGGGACGAGCAGTACTTC. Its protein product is CASSLLRDEQYF.

CDR3 in DNA: TGCGCCAGCAGCTTGGTTTCCGCCAGGGATAGAGAGACCCAGTACTTC. This codes for CASSLVSARDRETQYF. The chain is built from TRBV5-1 and TRBJ2-5; the D gene is possibly TRBD1 (5 bases). The germline V gene has CDR1 SGHRS and CDR2 YFSETQ. CDR3 size: 16 residues. V was clipped by 0 bases and J by 4 bases, with 16 bases between them.

CDR3: CAWRAPGTGGYNEQFF. The CDR3, as DNA: TGTGCCTGGAGGGCTCCCGGGACAGGGGGCTACAATGAGCAGTTCTTC. J is TRBJ2-1 and V is TRBV30; 11 bases map to TRBD1. Trimming at V came to 3 bases and at J to 3 bases, leaving 7 bases not matched to a gene. CDR3 size: 16 residues. In germline, CDR1 is GTSNPN, CDR2 SVGIG (reference sequence). Based on the CDR3 plus reference TRBV30 and TRBJ2-1, the full variable domain is SQTIHQWPATLVQPVGSPLSLECTVEGTSNPNLYWYRQAAGRGLQLLFYSVGIGQISSEVPQNLSASRPQDRQFILSSKKLLLSDSGFYLCAWRAPGTGGYNEQFFGPGTRLTVL.

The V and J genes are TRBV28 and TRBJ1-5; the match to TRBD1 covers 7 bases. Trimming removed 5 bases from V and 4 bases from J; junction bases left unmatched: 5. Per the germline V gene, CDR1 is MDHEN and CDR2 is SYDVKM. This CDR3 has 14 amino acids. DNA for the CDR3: TGTGCCAGCAGTGATCCAGGGGGGAATCAGCCCCAGCATTTT. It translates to CASSDPGGNQPQHF. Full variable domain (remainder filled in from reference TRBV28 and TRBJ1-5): DVKVTQSSRYLVKRTGEKVFLECVQDMDHENMFWYRQDPGLGLRLIYFSYDVKMKEKGDIPEGYSVSREKKERFSLILESASTNQTSMYLCASSDPGGNQPQHFGDGTRLSIL.

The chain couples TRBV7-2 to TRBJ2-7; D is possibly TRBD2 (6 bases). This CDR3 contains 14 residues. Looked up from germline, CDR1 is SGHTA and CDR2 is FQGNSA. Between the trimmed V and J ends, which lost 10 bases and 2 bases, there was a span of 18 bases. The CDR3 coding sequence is TGTGCCACCTGGACCGGGAGAGGAGCCTACGAGCAGTACTTC. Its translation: CATWTGRGAYEQYF.

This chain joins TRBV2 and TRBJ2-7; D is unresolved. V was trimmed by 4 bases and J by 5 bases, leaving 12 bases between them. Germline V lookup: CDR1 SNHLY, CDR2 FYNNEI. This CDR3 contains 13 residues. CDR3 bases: TGTGCCAGCAGTGTCTGGCGGTTCAACGAGCAGTACTTC. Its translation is CASSVWRFNEQYF. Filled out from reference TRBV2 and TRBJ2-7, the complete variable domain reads EPEVTQTPSHQVTQMGQEVILRCVPISNHLYFYWYRQILGQKVEFLVSFYNNEISEKSEIFDDQFSVERPDGSNFTLKIRSTKLEDSAMYFCASSVWRFNEQYFGPGTRLTVT.

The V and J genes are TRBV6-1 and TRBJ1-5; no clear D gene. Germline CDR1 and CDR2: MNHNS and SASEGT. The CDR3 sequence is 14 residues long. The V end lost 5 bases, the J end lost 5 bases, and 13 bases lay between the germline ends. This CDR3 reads CASSYSVEDQPQHF. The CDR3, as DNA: TGTGCCAGCAGTTATTCTGTTGAGGATCAGCCCCAGCATTTT.

The CDR3 coding sequence is TGTGCCAGCAGCCCAACCCGAGCCAATGAGCAGTTCTTC. This translates into CASSPTRANEQFF. The rearrangement uses TRBV11-3 and TRBJ2-1; no clear D. Per the germline V gene, CDR1 is SGHNT and CDR2 is YENEEA. The V end lost 5 bases, the J end lost 6 bases, and 11 bases lay between the germline ends. The CDR3 loop spans 13 amino acids.

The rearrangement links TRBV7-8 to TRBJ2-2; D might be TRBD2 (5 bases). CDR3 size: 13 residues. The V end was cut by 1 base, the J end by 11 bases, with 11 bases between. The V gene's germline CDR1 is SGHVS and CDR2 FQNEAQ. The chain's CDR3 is CASSLVSRDELFF. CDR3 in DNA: TGTGCCAGCAGCTTAGTTAGCCGGGATGAGCTGTTTTTT.

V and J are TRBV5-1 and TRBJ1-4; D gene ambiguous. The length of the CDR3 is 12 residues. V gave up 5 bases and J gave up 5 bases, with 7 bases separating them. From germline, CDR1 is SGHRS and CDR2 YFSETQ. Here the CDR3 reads CASSNQNEKLFF. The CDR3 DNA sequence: TGCGCCAGCAGTAATCAGAATGAAAAACTGTTTTTT.